This T cell receptor beta chain was profiled in a study of blood T cell repertoires in COVID-19. Measured with immunoSEQ multiplex PCR; TCRdb has only the in-frame clones, and not every one. Counted here are fewer than 350,000 clones, 89% occurring once; the ten biggest clones make up 1.7%. From germline, CDR1 is SEHNR and CDR2 FQNEAQ (reference sequence). After removal of 5 bases from V and 5 bases from J, the junction contained 8 bases not matched to a gene. The CDR3 length is 15 residues. Source material: PBMCs or T cells enriched from blood (not recorded which). V gene TRBV7-9 combines with J gene TRBJ1-2; 10 bases line up with TRBD1. This TCR derives from a woman between 40 and 50 years old who had recovered from COVID-19. For the CDR3, the DNA is TGTGCCAGCAGCGTAGACAGGGGGCAAGAGTATGGCTACACCTTC. Its translation is CASSVDRGQEYGYTF.